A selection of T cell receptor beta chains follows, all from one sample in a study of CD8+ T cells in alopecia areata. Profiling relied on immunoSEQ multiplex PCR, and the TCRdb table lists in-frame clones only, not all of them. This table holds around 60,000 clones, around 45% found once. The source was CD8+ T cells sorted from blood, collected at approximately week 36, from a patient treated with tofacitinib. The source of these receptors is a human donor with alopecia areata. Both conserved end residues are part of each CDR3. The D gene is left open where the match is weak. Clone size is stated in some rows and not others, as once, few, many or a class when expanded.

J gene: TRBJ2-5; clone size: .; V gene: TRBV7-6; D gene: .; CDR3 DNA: TGTGCCAGCAGCTTATCTGTAGAGACCCAGTACTTC; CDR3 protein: CASSLSVETQYF
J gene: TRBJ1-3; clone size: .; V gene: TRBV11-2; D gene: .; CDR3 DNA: TGTGCCAGCAGCTTAGGAGCGGGGGTCGGAAACACCATATATTTT; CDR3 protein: CASSLGAGVGNTIYF
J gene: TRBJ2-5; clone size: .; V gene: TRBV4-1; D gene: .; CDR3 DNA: TGCGCCAGCAGCGGTCGCGGGCTAGACGAGACCCAGTACTTC; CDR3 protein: CASSGRGLDETQYF
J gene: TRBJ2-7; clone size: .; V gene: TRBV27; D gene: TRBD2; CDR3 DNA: TGTGCCAGCAGGCTAGCGGCGACCTACGAGCAGTACTTC; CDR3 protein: CASRLAATYEQYF
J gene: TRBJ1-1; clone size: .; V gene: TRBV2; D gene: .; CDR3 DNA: TGTGCCAGCTCAGGTCAGGGGAACACTGAAGCTTTCTTT; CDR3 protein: CASSGQGNTEAFF
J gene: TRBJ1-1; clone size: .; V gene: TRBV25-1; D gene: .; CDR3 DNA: TGTGCCAGCAGTGAATTCGTCGGCGGTGAAGCTTTCTTT; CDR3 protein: CASSEFVGGEAFF
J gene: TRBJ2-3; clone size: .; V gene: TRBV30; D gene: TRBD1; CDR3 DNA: TGTGCCTGGAGTGGGGGGACAGGTGCAGATACGCAGTATTTT; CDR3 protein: CAWSGGTGADTQYF
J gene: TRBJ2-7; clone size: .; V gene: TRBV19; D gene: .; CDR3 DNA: TGTGCCAGTAGTATCGGTGGCGGTTCCTACGAGCAGTACTTC; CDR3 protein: CASSIGGGSYEQYF
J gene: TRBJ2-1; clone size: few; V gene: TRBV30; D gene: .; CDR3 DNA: TGTGCCTATACAGGTAGCTCCTACAATGAGCAGTTCTTC; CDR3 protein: CAYTGSSYNEQFF
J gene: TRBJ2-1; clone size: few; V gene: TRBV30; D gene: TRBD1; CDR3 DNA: TGTGCCTGGAGGGATGGGACAGCCCGACAGTTCTTC; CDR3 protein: CAWRDGTARQFF
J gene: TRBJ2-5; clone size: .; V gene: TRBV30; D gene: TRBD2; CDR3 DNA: TGTGCCTCCCCCGGGACTAGCGGGACCTTTCAAGAGACCCAGTACTTC; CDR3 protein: CASPGTSGTFQETQYF
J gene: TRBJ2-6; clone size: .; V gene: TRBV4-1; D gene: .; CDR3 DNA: TGCGCCTCCAAGGTGGATTCCGGGGCCAACGTCCTGACTTTC; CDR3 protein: CASKVDSGANVLTF
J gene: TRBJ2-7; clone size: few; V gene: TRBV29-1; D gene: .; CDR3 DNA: TGCAGCGTTGAAGGAGGCAGACCCTACGAGCAGTACTTC; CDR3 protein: CSVEGGRPYEQYF
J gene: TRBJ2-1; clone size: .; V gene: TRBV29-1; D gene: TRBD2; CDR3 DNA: TGCAGCGTTGACGAGCGGCTAGCGGGGTACAATGAGCAGTTCTTC; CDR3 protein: CSVDERLAGYNEQFF
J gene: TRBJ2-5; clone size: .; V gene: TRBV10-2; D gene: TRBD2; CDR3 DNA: TGCGCCAGCAGCAACGCCGAGACTAGCGGGCTCTACTTC; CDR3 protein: CASSNAETSGLYF
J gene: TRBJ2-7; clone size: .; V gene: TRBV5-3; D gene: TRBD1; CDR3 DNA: TGTGCCAGCTGGGACAGGGGACACGAGCAGTACTTC; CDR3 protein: CASWDRGHEQYF
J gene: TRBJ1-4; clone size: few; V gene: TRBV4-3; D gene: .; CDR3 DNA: TGCGCCAGCAGCCAAGATCCGGATATGACTCCTGAAAAACTGTTTTTT; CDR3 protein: CASSQDPDMTPEKLFF
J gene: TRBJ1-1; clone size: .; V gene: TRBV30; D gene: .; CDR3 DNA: TGTGCCTGGACCCAGGGCCAGGACGGCACTGAAGCTTTCTTT; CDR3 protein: CAWTQGQDGTEAFF
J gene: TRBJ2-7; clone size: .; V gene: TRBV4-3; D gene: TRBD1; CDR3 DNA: TGCGCCAGCAGCCAAGGGCCCAGGGGGACCGAGCAGTACTTC; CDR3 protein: CASSQGPRGTEQYF
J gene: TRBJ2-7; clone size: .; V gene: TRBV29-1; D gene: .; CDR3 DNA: TGCAGCGTTGAAGATCTTGACCACTACGAGCAGTACTTC; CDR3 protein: CSVEDLDHYEQYF
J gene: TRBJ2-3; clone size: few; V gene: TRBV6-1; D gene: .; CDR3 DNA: TGTGCCAGCAGCCGAACGTACACAGATACGCAGTATTTT; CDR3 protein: CASSRTYTDTQYF
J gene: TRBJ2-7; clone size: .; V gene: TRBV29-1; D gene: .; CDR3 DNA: TGCAGCGCTGAGGGACCGGGCTACGAGCAGTACTTC; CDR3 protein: CSAEGPGYEQYF
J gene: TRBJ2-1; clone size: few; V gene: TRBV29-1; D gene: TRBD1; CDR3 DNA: TGCAGCGTTGAAGTTGGACAGGGGATGTATGAGCAGTTCTTC; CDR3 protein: CSVEVGQGMYEQFF
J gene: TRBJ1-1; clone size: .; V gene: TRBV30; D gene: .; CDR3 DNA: TGTGCCTGGAGTGTGCCCACTGAAGCTTTCTTT; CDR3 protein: CAWSVPTEAFF